Each of the 22 T cell receptor beta chains below was sequenced from the same sample in a study of T cells in localized non-small cell lung cancer. Generated by immunoSEQ multiplex PCR, the TCRdb table keeps only in-frame clones and is missing some. The profile shows 75,000 to 85,000 clones, approximately 80% of them singletons. The sequencing here drew on peripheral blood, taken before any cancer treatment. The receptors shown here come from a female donor older than 55 with stage I lung adenocarcinoma.

CDR3 region: CASSMGDDYEQYF. CDR3 nucleotides: TGTGCCAGTAGTATGGGGGACGACTACGAGCAGTACTTC. The gene calls are TRBV19 and TRBJ2-7; tentatively, D is TRBD1 or TRBD2 (5 bases each). V lost 3 bases and J lost 3, with 9 bases in between. In germline, CDR1 is LNHDA, CDR2 SQIVND (reference sequence). CDR3 size: 13 residues.

The rearrangement links TRBV5-1 to TRBJ2-1, with 9 positions matching TRBD2. The V segment lost 2 bases and the J segment 0 bases; nucleotides outside the gene matches: 6. The CDR3 runs to 17 residues. CDR1 and CDR2 (germline): SGHRS, YFSETQ. Here the CDR3 reads CASSFSGGDLSYNEQFF. CDR3 in DNA: TGCGCCAGCAGCTTTAGCGGGGGTGACCTCTCCTACAATGAGCAGTTCTTC.

V and J are TRBV29-1 and TRBJ2-1; 7 bases align to TRBD2. Losses at the gene ends were 1 base for V and 12 bases for J; bases not matched to a gene: 21. This CDR3 is 17 amino acids long. CDR1 and CDR2 (germline): SQVTM, ANQGSEA. The CDR3 DNA is TGCAGCGTTGAAGGGATTGGAGAAATGGGCGGGAGAACAGGGCAGTTCTTC. Translated: CSVEGIGEMGGRTGQFF.

This chain connects TRBV27 to TRBJ2-3; TRBD1 matches 7 bases. The CDR3 runs to 14 residues. Losses at the gene ends were 11 bases for V and 4 bases for J; bases not matched to a gene: 12. Germline V gene data show CDR1 as MNHEY and CDR2 as SMNVEV (reference sequence). In DNA form, the CDR3 reads TGTGCCCCCAGGGGGTTACCTGGCCCAGATACGCAGTATTTT. This codes for CAPRGLPGPDTQYF.

The rearrangement uses TRBV7-2 and TRBJ2-1, with 7 bases fitting TRBD1. The CDR3 extends over 15 amino acids. The germline V gene has CDR1 SGHTA and CDR2 FQGNSA. The ends lost 1 base at V and 4 bases at J; junction bases unmatched: 4. CDR3 coding DNA: TGTGCCAGCAGCTTAGAACCGGGACAGTACAATGAGCAGTTCTTC. Its translation: CASSLEPGQYNEQFF. Together with reference TRBV7-2 and TRBJ2-1, the CDR3 gives the full variable domain: GAGVSQSPSNKVTEKGKDVELRCDPISGHTALYWYRQSLGQGLEFLIYFQGNSAPDKSGLPSDRFSAERTGGSVSTLTIQRTQQEDSAVYLCASSLEPGQYNEQFFGPGTRLTVL.

About this clone: Sequence at one end of the junction differs from germline and may be a read error. The chain joins TRBV5-4 to TRBJ2-5; TRBD2 might be the D (7 bases). The V gene's germline CDR1 is SGHNT and CDR2 YYREEE (reference sequence). The CDR3 loop spans 12 amino acids. The CDR3 loop reads CASSLRGGSLDF. The CDR3 nucleotides are TGTGCCAGCAGCTTGCGCGGGGGCTCCTTGGACTTC.

V gene TRBV29-1 combines with J gene TRBJ2-5; D perhaps matches TRBD1 (5 bases). Germline V lookup: CDR1 SQVTM, CDR2 ANQGSEA. This CDR3 is built from 13 residues. The V end lost 5 bases, the J end lost 5 bases, and 15 bases lay between the germline ends. The CDR3 spells CSVRWTPPETQYF. In nucleotides, the CDR3 is TGCAGCGTTCGTTGGACACCGCCGGAGACCCAGTACTTC.

Comment on this clone: Other nucleotide sequences in the sample specify the same CDR3. The chain uses TRBV5-5 and TRBJ2-2, with D unclear. In germline, CDR1 is SGHKS, CDR2 YYEKEE (reference sequence). The CDR3 spans 15 residues. Between the trimmed V and J ends, which lost 0 bases and 5 bases, there was a span of 11 bases. The CDR3 nucleotides read TGTGCCAGCAGCTTGGAGCCTCTACGAACCGGGGAGCTGTTTTTT. Translating gives CASSLEPLRTGELFF.

The V gene is TRBV28, the J gene TRBJ1-4; 7 bases align to TRBD1. In germline, CDR1 is MDHEN, CDR2 SYDVKM. Trimming took 5 bases from V and 0 from J; bases not matched to a gene: 3. CDR3 size: 15 residues. In nucleotides, the CDR3 is TGTGCCAGCAGTCGACAGGGTGCAACTAATGAAAAACTGTTTTTT. It specifies CASSRQGATNEKLFF.

This clone was seen a single time. The chain couples TRBV7-2 to TRBJ2-3; D unresolved. Germline CDR1 is SGHTA and CDR2 is FQGNSA. The CDR3 is made up of 15 amino acids. V dropped 0 bases and J dropped 2 bases, with 9 bases sitting between them. Here the CDR3 reads CASSLAGQPTDTQYF. The CDR3 DNA follows: TGTGCCAGCAGCTTAGCGGGCCAGCCCACAGATACGCAGTATTTT.

This chain links TRBV27 with TRBJ2-1; D tentatively fits TRBD1 or TRBD2 (5 bases each). The germline V gene encodes CDR1 MNHEY and CDR2 SMNVEV (reference sequence). The germline V and J ends were trimmed by 0 bases and 4 bases, with 13 bases remaining between them. The CDR3 totals 16 residues. The CDR3 DNA reads as TGTGCCAGCAGTTTATCTCCAGGGTGGGAGTACAATGAGCAGTTCTTC. Translating gives CASSLSPGWEYNEQFF.

This sequence joins TRBV7-3 and TRBJ1-3, with D perhaps matching TRBD1 (6 bases). Trimming took 5 bases from V and 0 from J, leaving 11 bases between them. The CDR3 runs 15 residues. Germline V CDR1 and CDR2: SGHTA, FQGTGA. CDR3 sequence (DNA): TGTGCCAGCAGCCAGGGGACAAACTCTGGAAACACCATATATTTT. Residues: CASSQGTNSGNTIYF. Supplemented by reference TRBV7-3 and TRBJ1-3, the full variable domain reads GAGVSQTPSNKVTEKGKYVELRCDPISGHTALYWYRQSLGQGPEFLIYFQGTGAADDSGLPNDRFFAVRPEGSVSTLKIQRTERGDSAVYLCASSQGTNSGNTIYFGEGSWLTVV.

This clone turned up a few times. The J gene is TRBJ1-1, the V gene TRBV4-1; 10 positions agree with TRBD1. CDR1 is MGHRA, CDR2 YSYEKL, per germline. The CDR3 is made up of 14 amino acids. Losses at the gene ends were 4 bases for V and 5 bases for J; bases not matched to a gene: 4. CDR3 bases: TGCGCCAGCAGCCCCCGACAGGGGGCTACTGAAGCTTTCTTT. This gives the protein CASSPRQGATEAFF.

The rearrangement links TRBV7-6 to TRBJ2-5; maybe TRBD2 (5 bases). The CDR3 has 16 amino acids. V gave up 5 bases and J gave up 5 bases, with 21 bases separating them. Germline CDR1 is SGHVS and CDR2 is FNYEAQ. CDR3 DNA: TGTGCCAGCAGCCCGACGGGCCCGGGAAACTGGGAGACCCAGTACTTC. Its translation is CASSPTGPGNWETQYF. The variable domain in full, completed from reference TRBV7-6 and TRBJ2-5, reads GAGVSQSPRYKVTKRGQDVALRCDPISGHVSLYWYRQALGQGPEFLTYFNYEAQQDKSGLPNDRFSAERPEGSISTLTIQRTEQRDSAMYRCASSPTGPGNWETQYFGPGTRLLVL.

This chain links TRBV2 with TRBJ2-2; D possibly corresponds to TRBD1 (6 bases). The CDR3 extends over 15 amino acids. CDR1 is SNHLY and CDR2 is FYNNEI in the germline V gene. V was cut by 6 bases and J by 0 bases, with 11 bases left in between. CDR3 in DNA: TGTGCCAGCAGACACAGGGCCCCGAACACCGGGGAGCTGTTTTTT. Residues: CASRHRAPNTGELFF.

This clone was picked up one time. The genes are TRBV21-1 and TRBJ1-1. TRBV21-1 is a pseudogene segment. This CDR3 is built from 15 residues. The CDR3 DNA follows: TGTGCCAGCAGCAAAGTAAAGGGGGAGGACACTGAAGCTTTCTTT. Its protein is CASSKVKGEDTEAFF.

V and J are TRBV21-1 and TRBJ2-4; the table's D call of TRBD1 was not tested on the DNA. TRBV21-1 is annotated as a pseudogene. This CDR3 spans 12 amino acids. DNA for the CDR3: TGTGCCAGCAGGACAGGTAAAAACATTCAGTACTTC. This encodes CASRTGKNIQYF.

This clone was observed once. The chain employs TRBV7-3 and TRBJ1-4, with D tentatively TRBD1 (6 bases). Trimming removed 3 bases at V and 6 bases at J, with 11 bases between. The CDR3 contains 14 residues. Germline V CDR1 and CDR2: SGHTA, FQGTGA. The CDR3 protein is CASSLGGADEKLFF. CDR3 nucleotides: TGTGCCAGCAGCTTGGGGGGCGCGGATGAAAAACTGTTTTTT.

This clone has only a few counts. Within the sample, other DNA sequences also encode this same CDR3. This sequence joins TRBV6-1 and TRBJ2-7; a possible D gene is TRBD2 (5 bases). Germline V gives CDR1 MNHNS, CDR2 SASEGT. Trimming pared 3 bases from V and 1 base from J, leaving 13 bases between. CDR3 length equals 15 residues. CDR3 DNA: TGTGCCAGCAGTGATTCCGGGGTCGGGTCCTACGAGCAGTACTTC. It is translated as CASSDSGVGSYEQYF.

The chain links TRBV4-3 to TRBJ1-1, with a tentative D call TRBD1 (5 bases). V lost 3 bases to trimming and J lost 0 bases, with 8 bases between them. The CDR3 loop spans 14 amino acids. From germline, CDR1 is LGHNA and CDR2 YSLEER. The CDR3 sequence: CASSQGRLNTEAFF. CDR3 in DNA: TGCGCCAGCAGCCAGGGACGGTTGAACACTGAAGCTTTCTTT.

This clone has only one observation. The V call is TRBV2, the J call TRBJ2-5; perhaps TRBD2 as D (6 bases). Trimming took off 4 bases at V and 5 bases at J, with 14 bases between the two ends. The CDR3 spans 14 residues. Germline V CDR1 and CDR2: SNHLY, FYNNEI. CDR3 loop: CASSGAGSLETQYF. The CDR3, as DNA: TGTGCCAGCAGTGGAGCCGGGAGTTTGGAGACCCAGTACTTC.

The chain joins TRBV19 to TRBJ1-5, with TRBD1 matching over 9 bases. CDR1 is LNHDA and CDR2 is SQIVND in the germline V gene (reference sequence). V lost 5 bases to trimming and J lost 1 base; unmatched junction nucleotides: 3. The CDR3 is 15 amino acids. CDR3 loop: CASSGGQGSNQPQHF. In DNA, the CDR3 is TGTGCCAGTAGTGGCGGACAGGGGAGCAATCAGCCCCAGCATTTT.